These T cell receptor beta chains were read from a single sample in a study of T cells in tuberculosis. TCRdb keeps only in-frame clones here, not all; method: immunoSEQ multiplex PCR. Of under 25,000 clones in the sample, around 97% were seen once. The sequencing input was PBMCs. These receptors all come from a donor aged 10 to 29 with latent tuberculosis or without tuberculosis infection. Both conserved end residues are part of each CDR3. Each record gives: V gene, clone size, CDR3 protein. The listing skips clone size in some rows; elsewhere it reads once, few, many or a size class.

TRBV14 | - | CASSQSGFSGRNEQFF
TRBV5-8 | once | CASSLPLAGRSSTDTQYF
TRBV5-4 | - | CASSPERTDTQYF
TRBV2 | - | CASRESQGFDRYTF
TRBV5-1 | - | CASSLEGENTEAFF
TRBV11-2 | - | CASSSPSGQTYEQYF
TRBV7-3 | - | CASSQPTPAGDTEAFF
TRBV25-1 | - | CASSEYRDNSPLHF
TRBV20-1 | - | CSAGTVYEQYF
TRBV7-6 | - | CASSLGGANEQFF
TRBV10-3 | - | CAISEHRTGREKLFF
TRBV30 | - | CAWSVPPGGGMGFFGETQYF
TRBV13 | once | CASRLAGTTYEQYF
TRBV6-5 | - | CASRDNSGNTIYF
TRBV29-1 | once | CSVNRREKGSEGYTF
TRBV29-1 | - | CSVLTTRNYEQYF
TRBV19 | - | CASSIADREYSPLHF
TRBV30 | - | CAWSVRRTDATEAFF
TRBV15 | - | CATSLEAVPYNSPLHF
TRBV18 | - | CASSQPGQLSGNTIYF
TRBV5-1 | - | CASSLRGVSTDTQYF
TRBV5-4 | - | CASSLAGTINTGELFF
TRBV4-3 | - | CASSQVGAAGGRFSGELFF
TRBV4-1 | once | CASRTGTGISGELFF
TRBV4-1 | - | CASSRSLTGVEKLFF
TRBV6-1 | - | CASQRTSGSTGELFF
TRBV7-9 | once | CASSPLMAGNNEKLFF
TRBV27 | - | CASSWDRPYEQYF
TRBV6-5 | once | CASRDSGPYNEQFF
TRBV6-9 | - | CASHYGYTF
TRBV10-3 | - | CAIKGQGAGYTF
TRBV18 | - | CASSPTEAGNTIYF
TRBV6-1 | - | CASPMGTFPGELFF
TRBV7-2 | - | CASSLQVGDSPLHF
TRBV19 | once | CASSTSASGSSMRYF
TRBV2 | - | CASTLWQGAAGELFF
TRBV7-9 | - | CASSLVLIRGRSSTEAFF
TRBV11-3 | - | CASSHYLRAGSTDTQYF
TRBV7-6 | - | CASSSVRLAGLNEQFF